This T cell receptor (beta chain) stems from a study of TIL therapy for anti-PD-1-resistant metastatic lung cancer. The CDR3 covers 16 residues. Losses at the gene ends were 3 bases for V and 7 bases for J; bases not matched to a gene: 10. CDR1 is SGHTA, CDR2 FQGNSA, per germline. This clone was counted once. The libraries were made with immunoSEQ v3. Sequenced by immunoSEQ multiplex PCR; TCRdb stores in-frame clones only, minus some. The sample carries tens of thousands of clones, about 80% recorded once. Time point given: pre-treatment sample, taken before nivolumab and TIL therapy. The V gene is TRBV7-2, the J gene TRBJ1-4; TRBD1 matches at 8 bases. The receptor comes from a man between 65 and 85 years old with non-small cell lung cancer. This sample comprised blood, obtained at baseline. CDR3 coding DNA: TGTGCCAGCAGCTTTGGTGGACAGGGCATTTTTGAAAAACTGTTTTTT. This translates into CASSFGGQGIFEKLFF.